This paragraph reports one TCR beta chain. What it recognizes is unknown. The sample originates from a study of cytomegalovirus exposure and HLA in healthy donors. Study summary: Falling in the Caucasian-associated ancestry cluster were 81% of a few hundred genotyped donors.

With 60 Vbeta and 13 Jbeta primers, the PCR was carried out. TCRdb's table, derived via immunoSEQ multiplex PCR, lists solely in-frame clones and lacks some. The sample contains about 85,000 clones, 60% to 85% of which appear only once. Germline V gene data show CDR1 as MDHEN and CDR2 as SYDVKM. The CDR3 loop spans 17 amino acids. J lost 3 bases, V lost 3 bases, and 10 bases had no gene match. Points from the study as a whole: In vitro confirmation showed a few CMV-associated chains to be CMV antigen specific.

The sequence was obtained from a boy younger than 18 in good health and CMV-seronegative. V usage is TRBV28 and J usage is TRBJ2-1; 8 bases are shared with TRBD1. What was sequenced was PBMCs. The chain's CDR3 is CASSFLGQGKLYNEQFF. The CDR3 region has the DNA TGTGCCAGCAGTTTCCTCGGACAGGGCAAACTCTACAATGAGCAGTTCTTC. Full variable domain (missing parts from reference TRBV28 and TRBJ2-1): DVKVTQSSRYLVKRTGEKVFLECVQDMDHENMFWYRQDPGLGLRLIYFSYDVKMKEKGDIPEGYSVSREKKERFSLILESASTNQTSMYLCASSFLGQGKLYNEQFFGPGTRLTVL.